This T cell receptor (beta chain) was identified during a study of molecular identifiers for immune sequencing clone quantification. The CD8+CD4-CCR7+CD45RA+ phenotype defined the sorted naive CD8 T cells. TCRdb re-called the PCR reads with MiXCR, one entry per CDR3 protein. The profile shows about half a million distinct CDR3 sequences, about 25% of them singletons. This clonotype appeared many times. Germline CDR1 reads MNHEY; CDR2 reads SVGEGT. This CDR3 region has 12 residues. The V end was cut by 2 bases, the J end by 0 bases, with 1 base between. This receptor was identified in a human donor in good health. Some libraries in this study had Jurkat cell RNA spiked in. This chain joins TRBV6-2 or TRBV6-3 and TRBJ1-1; D uncertain. The specimen was naive CD8+ T cells from blood, with Jurkat cell RNA spiked in. The sample's subset: FACS-sorted CD8+CD4-CCR7+CD45RA+ naive T cells. The DNA of the CDR3 is TGTGCCAGCAGTTACATGAACACTGAAGCTTTCTTT. Amino acids: CASSYMNTEAFF.